This entry features one T cell receptor beta chain sequence. Its target is unknown. This sample was included in a study of post-analysis software for immune sequencing data. Study conclusions and caveats: In patients, TRBV5-6, TRBV5-1 and TRBV20-1 belonged to roughly five TRBV segments found more frequently than in controls.

Germline assignment: CDR1 SGHAT and CDR2 FQNNGV. V was clipped by 3 bases and J by 5 bases, with 13 bases between them. The CDR3 spans 14 residues. Researchers reported that TCR beta cDNA libraries carried unique molecular identifiers. One entry per CDR3 protein results from TCRdb running MiXCR on the PCR reads. The sample consists of 740,000 or so distinct CDR3 sequences, about 57% of them appearing once. This clonotype originated in a girl under 18 with multiple sclerosis. The chain carries TRBV11-2 and TRBJ2-5; D is unclear. Sequences were obtained from blood. Here the CDR3 DNA reads TGTGCCAGCAGCTTTGGGCCCTTCGCCGAGACCCAGTACTTC. Protein product: CASSFGPFAETQYF.